The 30 T cell receptor beta chains below all came from one sample that was sequenced in a study of beta chain features in type 1 diabetes. The investigators reverse transcribed all of the isolated RNA, so they sequenced expressed TCRB transcripts. Method: immunoSEQ multiplex PCR; TCRdb's copy keeps in-frame clones and lacks some. Of 150,000 to 190,000 clones listed, over 7.5% are singletons. What was sequenced was central memory CD4+ T cells from blood. Receptor source: a man aged 18 to 29 in good health.

V usage is TRBV11-3 and J usage is TRBJ2-2, with D unresolved. Trimming took off 6 bases at V and 6 bases at J, with 14 bases between the two ends. The CDR3 loop spans 14 amino acids. In germline, CDR1 is SGHNT, CDR2 YENEEA. The CDR3 bases are TGTGCCAGCAGAATGGCCGGGTCCCCCGGGGAGCTGTTTTTT. Amino acids: CASRMAGSPGELFF.

This chain joins TRBV4-2 and TRBJ1-4, with a possible D match to TRBD1 (5 bases). CDR1 and CDR2 from the germline V gene are LGHNA and YNFKEQ. Trimming cost V 1 base and J 0 bases, with 12 bases left between them. The CDR3 has 17 amino acids. The CDR3 bases are TGTGCCAGCAGCCAAGTTAGCCTACAGGCAACTAATGAAAAACTGTTTTTT. It yields the protein CASSQVSLQATNEKLFF.

This clone has just a few counts. The V and J genes are TRBV4-3 and TRBJ2-2, with a tentative D call TRBD2 (5 bases). The V end was cut by 0 bases, the J end by 5 bases, with 7 bases between. In germline, CDR1 is LGHNA, CDR2 YSLEER. The CDR3 has 14 residues. The CDR3 is CASSQDRGTGELFF. For the CDR3, the DNA is TGCGCCAGCAGCCAAGATCGAGGGACCGGGGAGCTGTTTTTT.

This clone was detected many times. An end of the junction differs from the germline gene, which may be a read error. The gene calls are TRBV20-1 and TRBJ2-5; tentative D call: TRBD2 (6 bases). This CDR3 is built from 10 residues. Germline V gene sequence: CDR1 DFQATT, CDR2 SNEGSKA (reference sequence). CDR3 DNA: TGTGGGGAGGAGCAAGAGACCCAGTACTTC. Translating gives CGEEQETQYF.

This clone has a handful of counts. The V gene is TRBV29-1, the J gene TRBJ2-7, with D hard to call. The CDR3 contains 14 residues. CDR1 SQVTM and CDR2 ANQGSEA come from the germline V gene. V was trimmed by 0 bases and J by 1 base, leaving 10 bases between them. The DNA of the CDR3 is TGCAGCGTTGAAGATCCGGTACAGTCCTACGAGCAGTACTTC. This translates into CSVEDPVQSYEQYF.

V usage is TRBV5-4 and J usage is TRBJ2-5, with 13 bases identical to TRBD2. Unmatched junction bases numbered 7, after V lost 4 bases and J lost 4 bases. The germline gives CDR1 SGHNT, CDR2 YYREEE (reference sequence). The CDR3 is 16 amino acids. The CDR3: CASSPRLAGGGETQYF. CDR3 nucleotide sequence: TGTGCCAGCAGCCCGCGACTAGCGGGAGGTGGAGAGACCCAGTACTTC.

The chain uses TRBV5-6 and TRBJ2-6; D is perhaps TRBD1 (5 bases). The length of the CDR3 is 17 residues. Germline V gene data show CDR1 as SGHDT and CDR2 as YYEEEE. Trimming removed 1 base from V and 0 bases from J, with 11 bases in between. CDR3 nucleotide sequence: TGTGCCAGCAGCTTGCTGACAGAAACCTCTGGGGCCAACGTCCTGACTTTC. This gives the protein CASSLLTETSGANVLTF.

The chain carries TRBV27 and TRBJ1-2; 10 positions match TRBD1. With 5 bases clipped from V and 7 bases from J, the junction kept 7 bases outside the gene matches. The germline V gene encodes CDR1 MNHEY and CDR2 SMNVEV (reference sequence). The CDR3 loop spans 14 amino acids. The CDR3 bases are TGTGCCAGCAGTACCGACGGGACAGGGGTTGGCTACACCTTC. It codes for CASSTDGTGVGYTF.

This clone was counted a few times. The gene calls are TRBV6-1 and TRBJ1-5; tentatively, D is TRBD1 (6 bases). CDR1 is MNHNS, CDR2 SASEGT, per germline. This CDR3 has 12 residues. V lost 5 bases to trimming and J lost 6 bases, with 8 bases between them. CDR3 region: CASSPRGQPQHF. CDR3 DNA: TGTGCCAGCAGTCCCAGGGGTCAGCCCCAGCATTTT.

This clone was counted at least ten times. The V call is TRBV29-1, the J call TRBJ2-2; D is ambiguous. V was trimmed by 3 bases and J by 0 bases, leaving 8 bases between them. CDR1 and CDR2 from the germline V gene are SQVTM and ANQGSEA. The CDR3 has 14 residues. CDR3 region: CSVEIQANTGELFF. DNA for the CDR3: TGCAGCGTTGAGATCCAGGCGAACACCGGGGAGCTGTTTTTT.

This clone was observed a few times. This sequence joins TRBV29-1 and TRBJ2-5; TRBD2 aligns across 8 bases. The CDR3 runs to 13 residues. V shed 4 bases, J shed 4 bases, and the junction held 5 bases outside the gene matches. The germline V gene encodes CDR1 SQVTM and CDR2 ANQGSEA. The CDR3 nucleotides read TGCAGCGTTGCTCCTCGGGAGGGAGAGACCCAGTACTTC. Protein sequence: CSVAPREGETQYF. The full variable domain, its missing parts supplied by reference TRBV29-1 and TRBJ2-5, is SAVISQKPSRDICQRGTSLTIQCQVDSQVTMMFWYRQQPGQSLTLIATANQGSEATYESGFVIDKFPISRPNLTFSTLTVSNMSPEDSSIYLCSVAPREGETQYFGPGTRLLVL.

CDR3 nucleotide sequence: TGTGCCAGCAGCCAGACAGTGAACACCGGGGAGCTGTTTTTT. As protein: CASSQTVNTGELFF. The gene calls are TRBV4-2 and TRBJ2-2, with D tentatively TRBD1 (5 bases). Germline V gene data show CDR1 as LGHNA and CDR2 as YNFKEQ. This CDR3 spans 14 amino acids. V lost 3 bases to trimming and J lost 1 base, with 6 bases between them.

This clone has ten or more counts. The chain has TRBV18 and TRBJ1-1; the match to TRBD1 covers 10 bases. The V gene end was trimmed by 3 bases and the J gene end by 7 bases; junction bases not matched to a gene: 5. Looked up from germline, CDR1 is KGHSH and CDR2 is LQKENI. The length of the CDR3 is 14 residues. CDR3 in amino acids: CASSPGTGEGEAFF. As DNA, the CDR3 is TGTGCCAGCTCACCTGGGACAGGGGAGGGTGAAGCTTTCTTT.

This clone was detected only a few times. This rearrangement joins TRBV7-9 to TRBJ2-7; TRBD2 matches at 9 bases. The CDR3 contains 15 residues. With V trimmed by 4 bases and J by 2 bases, 6 bases remained unmatched. CDR1 is SEHNR and CDR2 is FQNEAQ in the germline V gene (reference sequence). CDR3 nucleotide sequence: TGTGCCAGCAGCTACCTAGCGGGATCCACCTACGAGCAGTACTTC. Translated: CASSYLAGSTYEQYF.

The chain joins TRBV28 to TRBJ2-7, with 9 bases that match TRBD1. After removal of 5 bases from V and 4 bases from J, the junction contained 9 bases not matched to a gene. The germline V gene has CDR1 MDHEN and CDR2 SYDVKM. The CDR3 covers 15 residues. The CDR3 spells CASSPIQGARYEQYF. The CDR3 coding sequence is TGTGCCAGCAGTCCCATACAGGGGGCGAGGTACGAGCAGTACTTC.

The chain uses TRBV6-5 and TRBJ2-3, with D possibly matching TRBD2 (5 bases). Germline lookup yields CDR1 MNHEY and CDR2 SVGAGI. Trimming took 6 bases from V and 6 from J, leaving 13 bases between them. There are 13 residues in the CDR3. The CDR3 coding sequence is TGTGCCAGCAGGGTACTCGGGGAGGATACGCAGTATTTT. Amino acids: CASRVLGEDTQYF.

The chain recombines TRBV4-2 with TRBJ1-3; D is uncertain. The CDR3 is 15 amino acids. Trimming removed 0 bases from V and 2 bases from J, with 8 bases in between. Per the germline V gene, CDR1 is LGHNA and CDR2 is YNFKEQ. The DNA of the CDR3 is TGTGCCAGCAGCCAAGATCCCGCAGCTGGAAACACCATATATTTT. It codes for CASSQDPAAGNTIYF.

The V gene is TRBV30, the J gene TRBJ1-2; D is unresolved. This CDR3 spans 14 amino acids. V dropped 0 bases and J dropped 2 bases, with 10 bases sitting between them. In germline, CDR1 is GTSNPN, CDR2 SVGIG (reference sequence). The CDR3 loop is CAWSVRSGNYGYTF. The CDR3 DNA reads TGTGCCTGGAGTGTACGATCGGGAAACTATGGCTACACCTTC. Using reference TRBV30 and TRBJ1-2 for the parts outside the CDR3, the full variable domain is SQTIHQWPATLVQPVGSPLSLECTVEGTSNPNLYWYRQAAGRGLQLLFYSVGIGQISSEVPQNLSASRPQDRQFILSSKKLLLSDSGFYLCAWSVRSGNYGYTFGSGTRLTVV.

This clone was seen a handful of times. This rearrangement joins TRBV9 to TRBJ2-2; D call uncertain. Trimming cost V 4 bases and J 1 base, with 14 bases left between them. Germline V lookup: CDR1 SGDLS, CDR2 YYNGEE. CDR3 length: 16 amino acids. The CDR3 region has the DNA TGTGCCAGCAGCCGCGATGTGACGGGGAACACCGGGGAGCTGTTTTTT. This codes for CASSRDVTGNTGELFF. The full variable domain, completed using reference TRBV9 and TRBJ2-2, is DSGVTQTPKHLITATGQRVTLRCSPRSGDLSVYWYQQSLDQGLQFLIQYYNGEERAKGNILERFSAQQFPDLHSELNLSSLELGDSALYFCASSRDVTGNTGELFFGEGSRLTVL.

Only a few counts were recorded for this clone. This sequence joins TRBV7-8 and TRBJ2-1; the match to TRBD2 covers 8 bases. Germline CDR1 is SGHVS and CDR2 is FQNEAQ. The junction had 5 bases not matched to a gene; V was cut back by 6 bases and J by 4 bases. The CDR3 has 14 residues. DNA of the CDR3: TGTGCCAGCAGGCCTCGCGGGGGGTACAATGAGCAGTTCTTC. Its protein product is CASRPRGGYNEQFF.

This chain connects TRBV4-3 to TRBJ2-2, with 9 bases identical to TRBD2. The germline gives CDR1 LGHNA, CDR2 YSLEER. The CDR3 extends over 17 amino acids. V was pared by 0 bases and J by 5 bases, with 7 bases of the junction left unmatched. The DNA of the CDR3 is TGCGCCAGCAGCCAAGAATCCAGACTAGCGGTTACCGGGGAGCTGTTTTTT. It encodes CASSQESRLAVTGELFF.

This clone was found a few times. The chain combines TRBV7-3 with TRBJ2-2, with TRBD2 matching over 11 bases. V shed 5 bases and J 5 bases; nucleotides not matched to a gene: 7. This CDR3 region has 16 residues. The germline gives CDR1 SGHTA, CDR2 FQGTGA. The CDR3 protein is CASSPLTSGGTGELFF. CDR3 DNA sequence: TGTGCCAGCAGCCCTCTAACTAGCGGGGGTACCGGGGAGCTGTTTTTT.

This clone was detected only once. The chain joins TRBV7-2 to TRBJ1-1; D gene unclear. V dropped 4 bases and J dropped 6 bases, with 12 bases sitting between them. This CDR3 comprises 13 residues. From germline, CDR1 is SGHTA and CDR2 FQGNSA. Here the CDR3 reads CASSWSPRAEAFF. The DNA of the CDR3 is TGTGCCAGCAGCTGGAGCCCCCGCGCTGAAGCTTTCTTT.

This clone was seen a few times. This chain connects TRBV7-3 to TRBJ2-1; D not certain. The CDR3 sequence is 15 residues long. Germline CDR1 is SGHTA and CDR2 is FQGTGA. With 0 bases removed from V and 8 bases from J, the gap between germline ends came to 14 bases. The CDR3 DNA is TGTGCCAGCAGCTTAACTGGCCTAGAGATGTATGAGCAGTTCTTC. Its protein is CASSLTGLEMYEQFF.

A few counts support this clone. The rearrangement joins TRBV7-3 to TRBJ2-3, with a tentative D call TRBD1 (6 bases). Germline CDR1 SGHTA, CDR2 FQGTGA. V was cut by 2 bases and J by 2 bases, with 8 bases left in between. CDR3 size: 14 residues. In DNA, the CDR3 is TGTGCCAGCAGCTTAGGACAGTACACAGATACGCAGTATTTT. Translated, it gives CASSLGQYTDTQYF.

This clone has just a few counts. The chain joins TRBV11-1 to TRBJ2-3; D perhaps matches TRBD1 (7 bases). Looked up from germline, CDR1 is SGHAT and CDR2 is FQDESV (reference sequence). V shed 2 bases and J shed 4 bases, with 10 bases lying between them. This CDR3 has 14 amino acids. Here the CDR3 DNA reads TGTGCCAGCAGCTTACAGGGGGGAGCAGATACGCAGTATTTT. The encoded protein is CASSLQGGADTQYF.

The table lists this clone with a few counts. Distinct nucleotide sequences in the sample also encode this CDR3. The chain is built from TRBV7-2 and TRBJ2-7, with D possibly TRBD2 on 5 matching bases. Germline V gene lookup returns CDR1 SGHTA and CDR2 FQGNSA. There are 13 residues in the CDR3. Trimming removed 1 base from V and 3 bases from J, with 7 bases in between. The CDR3 protein is CASSLEGGYEQYF. The CDR3, as DNA: TGTGCCAGCAGCTTAGAAGGAGGCTACGAGCAGTACTTC. Full variable domain (outside the CDR3, taken from reference TRBV7-2 and TRBJ2-7): GAGVSQSPSNKVTEKGKDVELRCDPISGHTALYWYRQSLGQGLEFLIYFQGNSAPDKSGLPSDRFSAERTGGSVSTLTIQRTQQEDSAVYLCASSLEGGYEQYFGPGTRLTVT.

This clone was counted only a few times. The chain recombines TRBV6-5 with TRBJ2-3; a weak D match, TRBD1 (5 bases). Germline loops: CDR1 MNHEY, CDR2 SVGAGI. Trimming removed 6 bases at V and 10 bases at J, with 20 bases between. The CDR3 is 14 amino acids. CDR3 residues: CASSAGFSGWAQYF. DNA for the CDR3: TGTGCCAGCAGCGCAGGGTTTAGTGGATGGGCGCAGTATTTT.

This clone was picked up many times. The CDR3 nucleotides are TGTGCCAGCAGCTTTCCGGTACAAGAGACCCAGTACTTC. Translation: CASSFPVQETQYF. V is TRBV7-9 and J is TRBJ2-5; no clear D. There are 13 residues in the CDR3. V shed 3 bases and J shed 2 bases, with 7 bases lying between them. Germline V gives CDR1 SEHNR, CDR2 FQNEAQ (reference sequence).

This clone showed up many times. One end of the junction does not line up with germline, which may come from a read error. This chain links TRBV28 with TRBJ2-3; the match to TRBD1 covers 8 bases. Germline lookup yields CDR1 MDHEN and CDR2 SYDVKM. This CDR3 has 11 amino acids. CDR3 region: CASSGTRDRNF. CDR3 nucleotide sequence: TGTGCCAGCAGTGGAACCCGGGACAGGAATTTT.